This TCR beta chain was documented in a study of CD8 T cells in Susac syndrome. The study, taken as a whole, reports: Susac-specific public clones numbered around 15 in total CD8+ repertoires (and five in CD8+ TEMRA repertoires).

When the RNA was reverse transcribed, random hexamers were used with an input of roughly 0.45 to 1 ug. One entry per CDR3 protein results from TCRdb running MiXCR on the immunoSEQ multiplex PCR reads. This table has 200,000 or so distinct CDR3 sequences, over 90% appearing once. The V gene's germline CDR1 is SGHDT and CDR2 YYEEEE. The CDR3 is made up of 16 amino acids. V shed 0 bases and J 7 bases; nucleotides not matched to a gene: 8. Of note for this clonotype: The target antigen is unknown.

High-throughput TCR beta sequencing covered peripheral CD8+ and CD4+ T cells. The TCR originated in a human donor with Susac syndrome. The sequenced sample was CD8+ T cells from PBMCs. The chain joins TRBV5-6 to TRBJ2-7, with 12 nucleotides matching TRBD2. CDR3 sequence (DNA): TGTGCCAGCAGCTTGGAGGCTAGCGGGAGGGCCGGGGAGCAGTACTTC. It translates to CASSLEASGRAGEQYF.